A selection of T cell receptor beta chains follows, all from one sample in a study of blood T cell repertoires in COVID-19. TCRdb keeps only in-frame clones here, not all; method: immunoSEQ multiplex PCR. This sample yields some 180,000 clones, of which 70% to 85% are seen a single time; around 14% belongs to the top ten. Sample: peripheral blood. Receptor source: a human donor in a cohort sampled during active COVID-19. Each CDR3 is given with its conserved first and last residue. The order of the fields is J gene, V gene, clone size, D gene, CDR3 protein, CDR3 DNA. A D gene is named only where the DNA matches it firmly. Some rows mark clone size as missing; the rest say once, few, many or name a class of expanded clone.

j_call: TRBJ2-3
v_call: TRBV18
clone_size: .
d_call: TRBD2
cdr3_aa: CASSPTSGSGDTQYF
cdr3_nt: TGTGCCAGCTCACCGACTAGCGGGAGTGGCGATACGCAGTATTTT

j_call: TRBJ2-7
v_call: TRBV4-1
clone_size: .
d_call: TRBD2
cdr3_aa: CASSAWRLAGLVYF
cdr3_nt: TGCGCCAGCAGCGCATGGCGGCTAGCGGGATTGGTTTACTTC

j_call: TRBJ2-5
v_call: TRBV9
clone_size: .
d_call: TRBD2
cdr3_aa: CASSVLAGTQETQYF
cdr3_nt: TGTGCCAGCAGCGTCTTAGCGGGAACACAAGAGACCCAGTACTTC

j_call: TRBJ1-2
v_call: TRBV7-8
clone_size: once
d_call: TRBD1
cdr3_aa: CASSPGTGGYGYTF
cdr3_nt: TGTGCCAGCAGCCCTGGGACAGGTGGTTATGGCTACACCTTC

j_call: TRBJ2-7
v_call: TRBV7-9
clone_size: .
d_call: .
cdr3_aa: CASSPSGPAGNEQYF
cdr3_nt: TGTGCCAGCAGCCCGTCCGGGCCAGCAGGGAACGAGCAGTACTTC

j_call: TRBJ1-3
v_call: TRBV4-1
clone_size: few
d_call: .
cdr3_aa: CASSQDKWNRRNTIYF
cdr3_nt: TGCGCCAGCAGCCAAGATAAATGGAACAGACGAAACACCATATATTTT

j_call: TRBJ2-2
v_call: TRBV19
clone_size: .
d_call: TRBD1
cdr3_aa: CASREGANTGELFF
cdr3_nt: TGTGCCAGTAGAGAGGGGGCTAACACCGGGGAGCTGTTTTTT

j_call: TRBJ1-1
v_call: TRBV19
clone_size: .
d_call: .
cdr3_aa: CASSDLNTEAFF
cdr3_nt: TGTGCCAGTTCAGATTTGAACACTGAAGCTTTCTTT

j_call: TRBJ2-1
v_call: TRBV24-1
clone_size: .
d_call: TRBD2
cdr3_aa: CATSDFGSGTSGRDEQFF
cdr3_nt: TGTGCCACCAGTGATTTTGGTAGCGGGACTAGCGGGAGAGATGAGCAGTTCTTC

j_call: TRBJ1-1
v_call: TRBV7-9
clone_size: .
d_call: TRBD1
cdr3_aa: CASNYGTAHPLVTEAFF
cdr3_nt: TGTGCCAGCAACTACGGGACAGCCCATCCCTTGGTCACTGAAGCTTTCTTT

j_call: TRBJ1-5
v_call: TRBV6-1
clone_size: .
d_call: .
cdr3_aa: CASSEVFDQPQHF
cdr3_nt: TGTGCCAGCAGTGAAGTATTCGATCAGCCCCAGCATTTT

j_call: TRBJ2-1
v_call: TRBV19
clone_size: .
d_call: .
cdr3_aa: CASSIVLASNGYNEQFF
cdr3_nt: TGTGCCAGTAGTATAGTACTGGCTAGCAATGGGTACAATGAGCAGTTCTTC

j_call: TRBJ2-3
v_call: TRBV5-1
clone_size: .
d_call: TRBD2
cdr3_aa: CASSLWISGRKTDTQYF
cdr3_nt: TGCGCCAGCAGCTTGTGGATTAGCGGGAGAAAGACAGATACGCAGTATTTT

j_call: TRBJ2-5
v_call: TRBV3-1/TRBV3-2
clone_size: .
d_call: TRBD2
cdr3_aa: CASSRDSGRAPETQYF
cdr3_nt: TGTGCCAGCAGCCGAGATAGCGGGAGGGCCCCAGAGACCCAGTACTTC

j_call: TRBJ2-1
v_call: TRBV18
clone_size: .
d_call: .
cdr3_aa: CASSPGPSASSYNEQFF
cdr3_nt: TGTGCCAGCTCACCAGGTCCCAGCGCAAGCTCCTACAATGAGCAGTTCTTC

j_call: TRBJ1-2
v_call: TRBV7-9
clone_size: .
d_call: TRBD1
cdr3_aa: CASSRTGGLRNYGYTF
cdr3_nt: TGTGCCAGCAGCCGGACAGGGGGATTAAGGAACTATGGCTACACCTTC

j_call: TRBJ2-1
v_call: TRBV28
clone_size: .
d_call: .
cdr3_aa: CASSFAFSGLNEQFF
cdr3_nt: TGTGCCAGCAGTTTCGCGTTTTCAGGTTTGAATGAGCAGTTCTTC

j_call: TRBJ2-2
v_call: TRBV6-5
clone_size: once
d_call: .
cdr3_aa: CASPGRTTGELFF
cdr3_nt: TGTGCCAGCCCCGGTCGAACCACCGGGGAGCTGTTTTTT

j_call: TRBJ2-7
v_call: TRBV18
clone_size: .
d_call: .
cdr3_aa: CASSLTLVPEQYF
cdr3_nt: TGTGCCAGCTCACTGACACTAGTACCCGAGCAGTACTTC

j_call: TRBJ2-5
v_call: TRBV5-1
clone_size: .
d_call: TRBD2
cdr3_aa: CASSLSTSGSKETQYF
cdr3_nt: TGCGCCAGCAGCCTCTCGACTAGCGGGAGCAAAGAGACCCAGTACTTC

j_call: TRBJ2-1
v_call: TRBV6-6
clone_size: .
d_call: .
cdr3_aa: CASRPTVASYNEQFF
cdr3_nt: TGTGCCAGCAGACCAACAGTGGCATCCTACAATGAGCAGTTCTTC

j_call: TRBJ2-1
v_call: TRBV5-1
clone_size: .
d_call: TRBD1
cdr3_aa: CASSGGTGPYNEQFF
cdr3_nt: TGCGCCAGCAGCGGAGGGACAGGGCCCTACAATGAGCAGTTCTTC

j_call: TRBJ2-7
v_call: TRBV4-2
clone_size: once
d_call: TRBD1
cdr3_aa: CASSPVGTGKYEQYF
cdr3_nt: TGTGCCAGCAGTCCGGTCGGGACAGGAAAATACGAGCAGTACTTC

j_call: TRBJ2-5
v_call: TRBV5-4
clone_size: .
d_call: TRBD2
cdr3_aa: CASSLTSEDQETQYF
cdr3_nt: TGTGCCAGCAGCTTAACTAGCGAGGACCAAGAGACCCAGTACTTC

j_call: TRBJ2-7
v_call: TRBV5-4
clone_size: few
d_call: .
cdr3_aa: CASSARGQSSYEQYF
cdr3_nt: TGTGCCAGCAGCGCACGCGGACAGTCATCCTACGAGCAGTACTTC

j_call: TRBJ2-7
v_call: TRBV29-1
clone_size: few
d_call: .
cdr3_aa: CSARGRVGEDPYEQYF
cdr3_nt: TGCAGCGCGAGGGGCAGGGTAGGAGAGGATCCCTACGAGCAGTACTTC

j_call: TRBJ1-5
v_call: TRBV15
clone_size: .
d_call: .
cdr3_aa: CATSGRSNQPQHF
cdr3_nt: TGTGCCACCAGCGGCAGAAGCAATCAGCCCCAGCATTTT

j_call: TRBJ2-5
v_call: TRBV7-9
clone_size: .
d_call: TRBD2
cdr3_aa: CASSLRASSGRQTQYF
cdr3_nt: TGTGCCAGCAGCTTAAGAGCGTCTAGCGGGAGGCAGACCCAGTACTTC

j_call: TRBJ1-6
v_call: TRBV28
clone_size: .
d_call: .
cdr3_aa: CASSFGGRTPLHF
cdr3_nt: TGTGCCAGCAGTTTCGGGGGGCGGACACCCCTCCACTTT

j_call: TRBJ2-5
v_call: TRBV19
clone_size: .
d_call: TRBD1
cdr3_aa: CASSEQGRGTQYF
cdr3_nt: TGTGCCAGTTCGGAACAGGGGCGCGGGACCCAGTACTTC

j_call: TRBJ1-5
v_call: TRBV2
clone_size: .
d_call: TRBD1
cdr3_aa: CASSEASTGGLSNQPQHF
cdr3_nt: TGTGCCAGCAGTGAAGCTAGTACAGGGGGCCTTAGCAATCAGCCCCAGCATTTT

j_call: TRBJ1-3
v_call: TRBV30
clone_size: .
d_call: .
cdr3_aa: CAWSTGSSGNTIYF
cdr3_nt: TGTGCCTGGAGTACAGGGTCCTCTGGAAACACCATATATTTT

j_call: TRBJ2-2
v_call: TRBV7-9
clone_size: once
d_call: TRBD2
cdr3_aa: CASSLPGGGTTGELFF
cdr3_nt: TGTGCCAGCAGCTTACCGGGAGGCGGGACCACCGGGGAGCTGTTTTTT